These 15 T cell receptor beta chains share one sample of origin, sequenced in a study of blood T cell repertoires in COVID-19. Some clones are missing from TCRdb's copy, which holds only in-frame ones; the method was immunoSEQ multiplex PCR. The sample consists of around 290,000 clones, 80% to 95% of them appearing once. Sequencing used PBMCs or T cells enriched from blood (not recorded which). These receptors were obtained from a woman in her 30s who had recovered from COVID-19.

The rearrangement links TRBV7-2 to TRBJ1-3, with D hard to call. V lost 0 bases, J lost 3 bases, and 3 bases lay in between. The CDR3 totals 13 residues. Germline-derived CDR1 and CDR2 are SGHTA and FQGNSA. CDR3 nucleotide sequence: TGTGCCAGCAGCTTAGCGCGTGGAAACACCATATATTTT. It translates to CASSLARGNTIYF.

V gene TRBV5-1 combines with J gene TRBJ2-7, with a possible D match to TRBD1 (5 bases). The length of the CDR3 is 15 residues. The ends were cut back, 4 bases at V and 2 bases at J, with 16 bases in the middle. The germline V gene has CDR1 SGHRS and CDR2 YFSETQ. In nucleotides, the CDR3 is TGCGCCAGCAGCCCTACTGTGACAGTCCCCTACGAGCAGTACTTC. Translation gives CASSPTVTVPYEQYF.

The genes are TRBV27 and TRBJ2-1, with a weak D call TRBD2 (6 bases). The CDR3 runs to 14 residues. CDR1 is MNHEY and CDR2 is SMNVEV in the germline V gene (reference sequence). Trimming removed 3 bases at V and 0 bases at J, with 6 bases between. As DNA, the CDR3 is TGTGCCAGCAGTTTTAGCGGCTCCTACAATGAGCAGTTCTTC. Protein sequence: CASSFSGSYNEQFF.

For the CDR3, the DNA is TGTGCCAGCAGCTTAGTTGGGGCAGGGGTTGGCTACACCTTC. Translated, it gives CASSLVGAGVGYTF. The chain has TRBV11-2 and TRBJ1-2, with D perhaps matching TRBD1 (6 bases). The CDR3 length is 14 residues. Germline CDR1 reads SGHAT; CDR2 reads FQNNGV. V was clipped by 1 base and J by 7 bases, with 13 bases between them.

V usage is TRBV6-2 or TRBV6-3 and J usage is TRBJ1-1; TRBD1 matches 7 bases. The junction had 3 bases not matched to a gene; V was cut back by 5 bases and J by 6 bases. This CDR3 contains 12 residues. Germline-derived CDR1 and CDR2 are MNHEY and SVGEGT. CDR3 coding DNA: TGTGCCAGCAGTCGGGACAGCTCTGAAGCTTTCTTT. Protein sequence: CASSRDSSEAFF.

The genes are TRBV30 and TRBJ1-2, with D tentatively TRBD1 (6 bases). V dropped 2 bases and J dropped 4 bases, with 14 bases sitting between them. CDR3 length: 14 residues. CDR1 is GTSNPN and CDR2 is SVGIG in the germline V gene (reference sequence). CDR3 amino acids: CAWSPAGVIYGYTF. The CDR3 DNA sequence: TGTGCCTGGAGTCCCGCAGGGGTCATCTATGGCTACACCTTC.

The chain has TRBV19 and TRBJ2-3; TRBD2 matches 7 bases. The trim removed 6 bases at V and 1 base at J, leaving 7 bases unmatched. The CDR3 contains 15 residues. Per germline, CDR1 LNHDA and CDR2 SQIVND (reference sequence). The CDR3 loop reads CASRGLRERTDTQYF. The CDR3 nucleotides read TGTGCCAGTAGGGGTTTGCGGGAGCGCACAGATACGCAGTATTTT.

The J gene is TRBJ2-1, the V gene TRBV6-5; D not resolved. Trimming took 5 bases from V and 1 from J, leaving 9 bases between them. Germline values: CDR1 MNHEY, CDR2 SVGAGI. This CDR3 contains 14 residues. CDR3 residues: CASSPLLSYNEQFF. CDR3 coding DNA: TGTGCCAGCAGTCCCTTACTATCCTACAATGAGCAGTTCTTC.

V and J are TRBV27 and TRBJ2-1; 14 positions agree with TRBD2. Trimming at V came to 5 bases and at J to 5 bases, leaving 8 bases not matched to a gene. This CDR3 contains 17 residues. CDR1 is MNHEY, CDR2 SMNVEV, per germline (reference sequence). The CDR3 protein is CASSVRLAGGPHNEQFF. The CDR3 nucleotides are TGTGCCAGCAGTGTTAGACTAGCGGGAGGGCCACACAATGAGCAGTTCTTC.

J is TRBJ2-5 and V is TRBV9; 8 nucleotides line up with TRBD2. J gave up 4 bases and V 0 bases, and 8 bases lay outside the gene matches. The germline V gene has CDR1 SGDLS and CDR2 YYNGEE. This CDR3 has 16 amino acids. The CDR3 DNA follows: TGTGCCAGCAGCGTAGAGGCTAGCGGGTCCTTAGAGACCCAGTACTTC. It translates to CASSVEASGSLETQYF.

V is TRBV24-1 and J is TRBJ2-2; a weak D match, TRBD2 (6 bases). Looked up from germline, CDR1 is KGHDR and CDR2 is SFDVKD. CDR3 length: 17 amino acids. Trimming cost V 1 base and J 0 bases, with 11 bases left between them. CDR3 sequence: CATSDFRGTANTGELFF. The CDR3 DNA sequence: TGTGCCACCAGTGATTTTCGCGGGACGGCGAACACCGGGGAGCTGTTTTTT.

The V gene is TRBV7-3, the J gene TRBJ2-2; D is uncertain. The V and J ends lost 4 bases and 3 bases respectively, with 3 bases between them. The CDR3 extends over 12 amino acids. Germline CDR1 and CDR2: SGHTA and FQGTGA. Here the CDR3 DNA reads TGTGCCAGCAGCTCTTACACCGGGGAGCTGTTTTTT. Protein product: CASSSYTGELFF.

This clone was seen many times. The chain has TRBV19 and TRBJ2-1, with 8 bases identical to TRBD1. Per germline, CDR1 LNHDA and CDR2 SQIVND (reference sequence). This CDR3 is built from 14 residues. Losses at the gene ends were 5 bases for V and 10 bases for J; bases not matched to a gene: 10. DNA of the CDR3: TGTGCCAGTAGTCCACGGACAGGGTCGAGAGAGCAGTTCTTC. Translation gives CASSPRTGSREQFF.

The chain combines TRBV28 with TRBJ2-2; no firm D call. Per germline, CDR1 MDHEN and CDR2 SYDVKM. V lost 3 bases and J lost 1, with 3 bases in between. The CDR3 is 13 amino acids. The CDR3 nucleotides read TGTGCCAGCAGTTTCAGGAACACCGGGGAGCTGTTTTTT. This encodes CASSFRNTGELFF.

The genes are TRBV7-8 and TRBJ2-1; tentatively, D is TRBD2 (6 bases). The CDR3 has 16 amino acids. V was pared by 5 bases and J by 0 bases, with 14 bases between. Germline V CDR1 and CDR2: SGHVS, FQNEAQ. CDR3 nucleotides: TGTGCCAGCAGCCCCTGGGACTCACCCTCCTACAATGAGCAGTTCTTC. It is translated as CASSPWDSPSYNEQFF.